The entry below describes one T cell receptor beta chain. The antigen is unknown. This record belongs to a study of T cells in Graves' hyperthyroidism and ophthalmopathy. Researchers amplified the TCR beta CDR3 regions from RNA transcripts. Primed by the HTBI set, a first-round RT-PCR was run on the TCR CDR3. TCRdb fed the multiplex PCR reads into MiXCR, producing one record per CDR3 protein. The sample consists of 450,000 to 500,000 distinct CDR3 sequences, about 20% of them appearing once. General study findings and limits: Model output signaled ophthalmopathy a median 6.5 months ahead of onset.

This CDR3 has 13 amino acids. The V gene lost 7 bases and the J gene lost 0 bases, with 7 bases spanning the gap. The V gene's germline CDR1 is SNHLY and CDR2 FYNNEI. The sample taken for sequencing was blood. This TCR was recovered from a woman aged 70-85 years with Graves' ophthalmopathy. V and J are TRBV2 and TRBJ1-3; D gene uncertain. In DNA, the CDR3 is TGTGCCAGCACCGGGAGCTCTGGAAACACCATATATTTT. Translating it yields CASTGSSGNTIYF.